This T cell receptor (beta chain) was profiled in a study of blood T cell repertoires in COVID-19. Per the germline V gene, CDR1 is MGHDK and CDR2 is SYGVNS. V lost 3 bases and J 3 bases, leaving 11 bases between the germline ends. The CDR3 is 14 amino acids. Using immunoSEQ multiplex PCR, the repertoire was profiled, and TCRdb retains in-frame clones only, with some absent. Here the sample spans approximately 150,000 clones, roughly 93% being singletons. Sequencing used peripheral blood. This rearrangement joins TRBV25-1 to TRBJ1-1, with D maybe TRBD1 (6 bases). This TCR was sampled from a woman aged 55 to 70 with COVID-19, enrolled during active disease. The CDR3 DNA reads as TGTGCCAGCAGTGACCGACAGGTCTACACTGAAGCTTTCTTT. Its protein product is CASSDRQVYTEAFF.